These T cell receptor beta chains were read from a single sample in a study of T cells after yellow fever vaccination. Each CDR3 protein is one row after TCRdb ran MiXCR on the 5' RACE reads. Of fewer than 650,000 distinct CDR3 sequences in the sample, 21% were seen once. This sample comprised PBMCs, obtained more than 20 days after the first yellow fever vaccination. The receptors were gathered from a man aged 18 to 35 who received the YFV17D yellow fever vaccine. Each CDR3 is given with its conserved first and last residue.

TRBV7-8	TRBJ1-2	CASSLALDGNYGYTF
TRBV7-3	TRBJ2-1	CASSPGTRSEQFF
TRBV20-1	TRBJ2-5	CSAKDIRETQYF
TRBV12-5	TRBJ2-5	CASGRGGFGETQYF
TRBV7-9	TRBJ2-3	CASSEGSLAGLTDTQYF
TRBV10-3	TRBJ1-1	CAISAFRDTEAFF
TRBV6-5	TRBJ1-1	CASSYSIFAGLDTEAFF
TRBV5-1	TRBJ2-2	CASRHPQGTNTGELFF
TRBV4-1	TRBJ2-3	CASSQDRAVLGGDTQYF
TRBV20-1	TRBJ2-5	CSATSGGRQETQYF
TRBV5-6	TRBJ2-3	CASSFRGGATDTQYF
TRBV24-1	TRBJ2-1	CATSDTLHPGLAGDGAQFF
TRBV5-1	TRBJ1-2	CASSLLGTGYGYTF
TRBV15	TRBJ1-1	CATSREMAGMNTEAFF
TRBV7-2	TRBJ1-5	CASSLGLVSNQPQHF
TRBV7-6	TRBJ2-1	CASSLLGREQFF
TRBV10-3	TRBJ2-5	CAISESRGSQETQYF
TRBV4-3	TRBJ1-2	CASSQDRVLGAGGYTF
TRBV18	TRBJ1-5	CASSPSRGGNQPQHF
TRBV2	TRBJ1-6	CASTGDSSYNSPLHF
TRBV2	TRBJ1-2	CASSDTGGWGYTF
TRBV7-9	TRBJ2-1	CATNNEQFF
TRBV7-2	TRBJ2-3	CASSLVGAGTDTQYF
TRBV5-6	TRBJ1-6	CASSSGRINSPLHF
TRBV3-1	TRBJ2-7	CASSQRGGPYEQYF
TRBV14	TRBJ2-4	CASSPRLAGANIQYF
TRBV9	TRBJ2-7	CASSVAPSDFAYEQYF
TRBV7-8	TRBJ2-4	CASSLGFLTRQGAKNIQYF
TRBV2	TRBJ2-3	CASSEVPGGTQYF
TRBV12-3/TRBV12-4	TRBJ1-1	CASSSQGGRAFF
TRBV20-1	TRBJ2-6	CSAWTGPNSGANVLTF
TRBV6-2/TRBV6-3	TRBJ2-3	CASSYGPDTQYF
TRBV6-5	TRBJ2-1	CASSFKGGPDEQFF
TRBV5-1	TRBJ1-1	CASSQESSALAFF
TRBV18	TRBJ1-6	CASSPLITGSNSPLHF
TRBV5-1	TRBJ2-1	CASSLGRDSEQFF
TRBV4-1	TRBJ2-1	CASSEWGSSYNEQFF
TRBV12-3/TRBV12-4	TRBJ1-5	CASSWTGGGGPQHF
TRBV4-3	TRBJ2-5	CASSQDLRAGRTQYF
TRBV29-1	TRBJ2-2	CSTGLRGGGELFF
TRBV7-9	TRBJ2-3	CASSHGLVDTQYF
TRBV6-2/TRBV6-3	TRBJ2-1	CASHGGGGGGNEQFF
TRBV7-9	TRBJ1-4	CASSPPTGTNEKLFF
TRBV15	TRBJ2-7	CATSRDLNSLYEQYF
TRBV6-1	TRBJ1-2	CASWDGDFNYGYTF
TRBV2	TRBJ2-3	CASRLPFATDTQYF
TRBV6-2/TRBV6-3	TRBJ2-2	CASSYLGMVMITGELFF
TRBV5-1	TRBJ1-1	CASSLEGQGYEEAFF